The entry that follows covers one T cell receptor (beta chain) sequence. Its target is not known. A multiplex PCR was run with 60 Vbeta primers and 13 Jbeta primers. Here immunoSEQ multiplex PCR was the method, and the copy in TCRdb shows in-frame clones only, minus some. Of approximately 140,000 clones in the sample, roughly 80% were seen once. The sample belongs to a study of cytomegalovirus exposure and HLA in healthy donors. J was trimmed by 4 bases and V by 4 bases; bases with no gene match: 10. CDR3 length equals 15 residues. The germline V gene has CDR1 SGHRS and CDR2 YFSETQ. Study-wide results and caveats: Immune exposure was documented only through CMV serostatus. TCR beta V- and J-gene trimming, according to a later analysis, was linked to a missense DCLRE1C variant.

The genes are TRBV5-1 and TRBJ2-5, with 7 bases identical to TRBD2. The clonotype was recovered from a young man in good health and CMV-seronegative. Sequencing was carried out using PBMCs. This chain's CDR3 is CASSRGDGGGETQYF. The CDR3 region has the DNA TGCGCCAGCAGCCGGGGGGACGGGGGAGGAGAGACCCAGTACTTC. Together with reference TRBV5-1 and TRBJ2-5, the CDR3 gives the full variable domain: KAGVTQTPRYLIKTRGQQVTLSCSPISGHRSVSWYQQTPGQGLQFLFEYFSETQRNKGNFPGRFSGRQFSNSRSEMNVSTLELGDSALYLCASSRGDGGGETQYFGPGTRLLVL.